This section outlines one T cell receptor beta chain sequence together with its context. The sample belongs to a study of blood T cell repertoires in COVID-19. This CDR3 contains 21 residues. Per the germline V gene, CDR1 is LGHNT and CDR2 is FRNRAP. The germline V and J ends were trimmed by 2 bases and 0 bases, with 23 bases remaining between them. Repertoires were generated with immunoSEQ multiplex PCR, while TCRdb's copy carries only in-frame clones and drops some. The data hold 250,000 to 350,000 clones, with around 90% observed a single time. The chain employs TRBV12-5 and TRBJ1-6; weak D call: TRBD1 (5 bases). This receptor was taken from a woman between 50 and 59 years old who had recovered from COVID-19. The sample consisted of peripheral blood. CDR3 nucleotide sequence: TGTGCTAGTGGTTTGTTCGGGGGTTGGGACCAACGAAGCTCCTATAATTCACCCCTCCACTTT. It encodes CASGLFGGWDQRSSYNSPLHF.